Reported below is one T cell receptor (beta chain). The data belong to a study of blood T cell repertoires in COVID-19. This CDR3 spans 14 amino acids. With 8 bases removed from V and 0 bases from J, the gap between germline ends came to 14 bases. The germline V gene encodes CDR1 SNHLY and CDR2 FYNNEI. As processed by the authors: The authors estimated nucleated cell counts from reference gene primer amplification. The method was immunoSEQ multiplex PCR; TCRdb's version includes in-frame clones alone and lacks a portion of them. The DNA was the basis for D and trimming; V, J and clone size are from that table. The table has hundreds of thousands of clones, around 90% seen once.

This sequence joins TRBV2 and TRBJ2-7, with D perhaps matching TRBD2 (6 bases). The sequence was collected from a woman in her 40s with COVID-19, enrolled during active disease. The sample comprised peripheral blood. The CDR3 bases are TGTGCCAGCCTTAGCGGAGCGGCCTCCTACGAGCAGTACTTC. It codes for CASLSGAASYEQYF.